The 12 T cell receptor beta chains presented below share a single source sample, sequenced in a study of shared clonotypes between healthy human individuals. The protocol was immunoSEQ multiplex PCR, while the TCRdb copy is restricted to in-frame clones and leaves out a portion. This table has some 500,000 clones, about 96% appearing once. The sequenced sample was naive CD4+ T cells sorted from blood. The subset is: CD45RA+ positively selected. Every receptor here comes from a woman in her thirties in good health.

V gene TRBV28 combines with J gene TRBJ1-1; no firm D call. Germline loops: CDR1 MDHEN, CDR2 SYDVKM. The CDR3 has 16 residues. V lost 3 bases, J lost 1 base, and 15 bases lay in between. The CDR3 bases are TGTGCCAGCAGTTTGGCCAGCCGGTCCCCGAACACTGAAGCTTTCTTT. Encoded protein: CASSLASRSPNTEAFF.

The chain recombines TRBV28 with TRBJ1-1; 8 bases agree with TRBD1. V trimming: 9 bases; J trimming: 3 bases; junction bases outside the gene matches: 12. Germline lookup yields CDR1 MDHEN and CDR2 SYDVKM. CDR3 length: 15 amino acids. The CDR3 nucleotides read TGTGCCAGTGGACCAGGGGGCGCCGGTCACACTGAAGCTTTCTTT. Translating it yields CASGPGGAGHTEAFF. The entire variable domain, with the rest obtained from reference TRBV28 and TRBJ1-1, is as follows: DVKVTQSSRYLVKRTGEKVFLECVQDMDHENMFWYRQDPGLGLRLIYFSYDVKMKEKGDIPEGYSVSREKKERFSLILESASTNQTSMYLCASGPGGAGHTEAFFGQGTRLTVV.

The rearrangement uses TRBV4-2 and TRBJ2-2, with D perhaps TRBD1 (6 bases). Trimming left V 0 bases short and J 5 bases short, with 19 bases between. This CDR3 is built from 18 residues. CDR1 and CDR2 (germline): LGHNA, YNFKEQ. The CDR3 DNA is TGTGCCAGCAGCCAAGATCTCTCGCCCTTGCAGGGGACCGGGGAGCTGTTTTTT. The encoded protein is CASSQDLSPLQGTGELFF.

The chain recombines TRBV28 with TRBJ2-1, with 12 bases that match TRBD1. Germline trimming cut 4 bases from V and 8 bases from J; bases unmatched to any gene: 6. This CDR3 has 15 amino acids. Germline V gives CDR1 MDHEN, CDR2 SYDVKM. DNA of the CDR3: TGTGCCAGCAGTTCCCCGGGACAGGGGGCTGATGAGCAGTTCTTC. Its protein is CASSSPGQGADEQFF.

The chain uses TRBV28 and TRBJ1-6; 10 bases are shared with TRBD1. The CDR3 contains 15 residues. V dropped 4 bases and J dropped 6; count of bases not matched to a gene: 3. The germline V gene has CDR1 MDHEN and CDR2 SYDVKM. The CDR3 reads CASSSGQGGNSPLHF. The CDR3, as DNA: TGTGCCAGCAGTTCCGGACAGGGGGGTAATTCACCCCTCCACTTT.

The chain has TRBV11-2 and TRBJ2-7, with D possibly matching TRBD1 (5 bases). CDR1 and CDR2 (germline): SGHAT, FQNNGV. The germline V and J ends were trimmed by 3 bases and 6 bases, with 12 bases remaining between them. The CDR3 is 13 amino acids. Here the CDR3 reads CASSFKGSGEQYF. The CDR3 coding sequence is TGTGCCAGCAGCTTTAAGGGGTCGGGCGAGCAGTACTTC.

The chain has TRBV5-6 and TRBJ2-7; perhaps TRBD2 as D (5 bases). Trimming removed 4 bases from V and 7 bases from J, with 9 bases in between. The CDR3 consists of 11 residues. CDR1 and CDR2 (germline): SGHDT, YYEEEE. In DNA form, the CDR3 reads TGTGCCAGCAGCCGGGGTCCGGAGCAGTACTTC. Amino acid sequence: CASSRGPEQYF. Based on the CDR3 plus reference TRBV5-6 and TRBJ2-7, the full variable domain is DAGVTQSPTHLIKTRGQQVTLRCSPKSGHDTVSWYQQALGQGPQFIFQYYEEEERQRGNFPDRFSGHQFPNYSSELNVNALLLGDSALYLCASSRGPEQYFGPGTRLTVT.

The genes are TRBV4-1 and TRBJ2-1; 9 bases are a match to TRBD2. The V segment lost 1 base and the J segment 4 bases; nucleotides outside the gene matches: 5. CDR1 is MGHRA, CDR2 YSYEKL, per germline. The CDR3 is 16 residues long. The CDR3 nucleotides read TGCGCCAGCAGCCAAGGTCAGGCGGGAGGGTACAATGAGCAGTTCTTC. It codes for CASSQGQAGGYNEQFF.

The chain combines TRBV7-2 with TRBJ2-7; tentatively, D is TRBD2 (6 bases). Trimming stripped 1 base from V and 2 bases from J, with 12 bases between. CDR1 SGHTA and CDR2 FQGNSA come from the germline V gene. There are 15 residues in the CDR3. This CDR3 reads CASSLGVAETYEQYF. The CDR3 bases are TGTGCCAGCAGCTTAGGAGTAGCGGAAACCTACGAGCAGTACTTC.

This chain links TRBV5-1 with TRBJ2-7; D is uncertain. There are 13 residues in the CDR3. Germline CDR1 SGHRS, CDR2 YFSETQ. V lost 2 bases, J lost 3 bases, and 9 bases lay in between. Here the CDR3 reads CASSLVARYEQYF. The CDR3 DNA sequence: TGCGCCAGCAGCTTAGTGGCGCGCTACGAGCAGTACTTC.

The chain links TRBV28 to TRBJ1-1; no firm D call. Germline CDR1 reads MDHEN; CDR2 reads SYDVKM. V dropped 8 bases and J dropped 1 base, with 20 bases sitting between them. The CDR3 length is 16 residues. In DNA form, the CDR3 reads TGTGCCAGCCCACCCCCATGGATGCGGAGGAACACTGAAGCTTTCTTT. Protein: CASPPPWMRRNTEAFF.

This chain joins TRBV7-2 and TRBJ2-7, with 7 nucleotides matching TRBD2. J was trimmed by 5 bases and V by 3 bases; bases with no gene match: 10. CDR3 size: 15 residues. The germline CDR1 and CDR2 sequences are SGHTA and FQGNSA. CDR3 DNA sequence: TGTGCCAGCAGCTTGGATCTCACTAGCGTCGACGAGCAGTACTTC. Translation gives CASSLDLTSVDEQYF.